The clone carrying this T cell receptor (beta chain) was counted a few times. Its antigen is undetermined. TCRdb re-analysed the reads in MiXCR, keeping a single row per CDR3 protein. The table lists 160,000 or so distinct CDR3 sequences, 20% to 25% of them singletons. This record belongs to a study of T cell repertoires in cytomegalovirus infection. Turning to the study itself: CMV epitopes in the study were HLA-C-restricted (recently identified) and HLA-B-restricted (well studied).

This CDR3 is built from 14 residues. Trimming removed 6 bases at V and 4 bases at J, with 12 bases between. Study-wide points: Identification of carriers of CMV plus the relevant HLA was performed using cumulative public TCR beta family frequency. The ex vivo response was dominated by HLA-C-restricted CMV-specific TCR beta clonotypes.

The V and J genes are TRBV12-3 or TRBV12-4 and TRBJ1-4; D is perhaps TRBD1 (5 bases). The sequencing here drew on CD8+ T cells from cultured PBMCs, taken from culture after CMV antigen stimulation. The sequence was collected from a human donor in good health (CMV status not recorded). Some clones in this sample may be carry-over from other donors' samples. Here the CDR3 DNA reads TGTGCCAGCAGGAGCAGGGCCGATAATGAAAAACTGTTTTTT. Encoded protein: CASRSRADNEKLFF.